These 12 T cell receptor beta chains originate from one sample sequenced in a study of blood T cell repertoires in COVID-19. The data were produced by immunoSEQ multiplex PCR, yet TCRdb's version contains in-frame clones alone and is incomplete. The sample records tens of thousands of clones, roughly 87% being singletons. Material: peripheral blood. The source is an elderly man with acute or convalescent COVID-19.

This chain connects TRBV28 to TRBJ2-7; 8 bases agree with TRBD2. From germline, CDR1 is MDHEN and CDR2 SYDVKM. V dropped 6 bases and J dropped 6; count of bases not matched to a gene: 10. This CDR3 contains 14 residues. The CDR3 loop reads CASSFRGGSREQYF. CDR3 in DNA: TGTGCCAGCAGCTTCCGGGGGGGGAGTCGCGAGCAGTACTTC.

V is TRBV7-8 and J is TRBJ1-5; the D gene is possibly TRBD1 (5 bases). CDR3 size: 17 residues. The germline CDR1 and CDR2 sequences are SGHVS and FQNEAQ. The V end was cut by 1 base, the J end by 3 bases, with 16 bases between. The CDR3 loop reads CASSLVLGGGNNQPQHF. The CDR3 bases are TGTGCCAGCAGCTTAGTCCTGGGCGGGGGTAACAATCAGCCCCAGCATTTT.

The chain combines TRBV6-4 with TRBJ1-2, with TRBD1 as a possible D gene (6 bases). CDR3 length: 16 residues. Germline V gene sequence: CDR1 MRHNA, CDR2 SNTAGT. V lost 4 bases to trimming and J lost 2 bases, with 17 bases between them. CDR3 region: CASSVTGSGANYGYTF. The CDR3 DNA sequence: TGTGCCAGCAGTGTAACAGGGAGTGGGGCGAACTATGGCTACACCTTC.

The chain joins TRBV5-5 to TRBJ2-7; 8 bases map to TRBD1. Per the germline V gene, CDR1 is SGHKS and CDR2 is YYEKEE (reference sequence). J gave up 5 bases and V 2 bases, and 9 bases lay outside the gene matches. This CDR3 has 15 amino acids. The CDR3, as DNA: TGTGCCAGCAGCTTTACGTACAGGGGGACAAACGAGCAGTACTTC. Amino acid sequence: CASSFTYRGTNEQYF.

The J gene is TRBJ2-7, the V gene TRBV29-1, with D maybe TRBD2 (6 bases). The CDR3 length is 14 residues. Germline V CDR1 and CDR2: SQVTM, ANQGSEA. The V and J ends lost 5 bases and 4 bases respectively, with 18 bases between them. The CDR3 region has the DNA TGCAGCGTTAGGGTCGGCGGGGAAGGATACGAGCAGTACTTC. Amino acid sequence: CSVRVGGEGYEQYF.

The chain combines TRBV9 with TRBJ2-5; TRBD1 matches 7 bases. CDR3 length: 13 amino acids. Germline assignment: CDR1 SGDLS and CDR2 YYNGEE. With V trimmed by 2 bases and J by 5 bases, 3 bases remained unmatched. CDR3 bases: TGTGCCAGCAGCGTGGGCAGGGGGGAGACCCAGTACTTC. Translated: CASSVGRGETQYF.

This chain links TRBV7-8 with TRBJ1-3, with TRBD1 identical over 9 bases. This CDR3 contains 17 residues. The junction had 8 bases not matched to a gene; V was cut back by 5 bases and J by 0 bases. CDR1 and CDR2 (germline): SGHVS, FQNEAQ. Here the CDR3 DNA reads TGTGCCAGCAGCATGGGACAGGGAGGCCGCTCTGGAAACACCATATATTTT. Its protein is CASSMGQGGRSGNTIYF.

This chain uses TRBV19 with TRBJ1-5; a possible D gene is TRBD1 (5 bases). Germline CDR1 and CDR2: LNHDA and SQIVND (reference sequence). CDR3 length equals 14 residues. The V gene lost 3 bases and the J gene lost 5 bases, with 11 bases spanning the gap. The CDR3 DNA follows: TGTGCCAGTAGTATGGGGCAGCCTGATCAGCCCCAGCATTTT. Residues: CASSMGQPDQPQHF.

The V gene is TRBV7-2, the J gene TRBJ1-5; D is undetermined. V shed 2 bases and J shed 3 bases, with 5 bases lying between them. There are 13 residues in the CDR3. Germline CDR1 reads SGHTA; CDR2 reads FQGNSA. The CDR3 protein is CASSLSLNQPQHF. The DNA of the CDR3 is TGTGCCAGCAGCTTATCCCTCAATCAGCCCCAGCATTTT.

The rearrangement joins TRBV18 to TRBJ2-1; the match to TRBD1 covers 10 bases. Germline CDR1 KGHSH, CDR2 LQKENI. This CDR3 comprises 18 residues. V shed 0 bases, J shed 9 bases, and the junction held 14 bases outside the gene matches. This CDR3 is CASSPPMGTGVQGGEQFF. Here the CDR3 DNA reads TGTGCCAGCTCACCACCAATGGGGACAGGGGTCCAGGGAGGTGAGCAGTTCTTC.

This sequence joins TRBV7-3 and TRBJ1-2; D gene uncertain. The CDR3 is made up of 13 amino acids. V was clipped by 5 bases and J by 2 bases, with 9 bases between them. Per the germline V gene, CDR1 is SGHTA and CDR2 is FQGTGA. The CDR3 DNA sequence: TGTGCCAGCAGCCCGACGGGAAACTATGGCTACACCTTC. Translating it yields CASSPTGNYGYTF. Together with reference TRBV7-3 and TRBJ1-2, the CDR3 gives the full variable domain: GAGVSQTPSNKVTEKGKYVELRCDPISGHTALYWYRQSLGQGPEFLIYFQGTGAADDSGLPNDRFFAVRPEGSVSTLKIQRTERGDSAVYLCASSPTGNYGYTFGSGTRLTVV.

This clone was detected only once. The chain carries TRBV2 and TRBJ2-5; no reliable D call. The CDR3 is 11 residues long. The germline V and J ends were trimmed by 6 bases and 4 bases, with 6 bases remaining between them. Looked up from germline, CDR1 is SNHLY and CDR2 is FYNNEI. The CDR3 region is CASRISETQYF. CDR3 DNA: TGTGCCAGCAGAATATCAGAGACCCAGTACTTC.